A single sample gave rise to the 17 T cell receptor beta chains below, sequenced in a study of T cells after yellow fever vaccination. MiXCR, run by TCRdb on the 5' RACE reads, gives a single entry per CDR3 protein. The repertoire holds some 260,000 distinct CDR3 sequences, around 4.9% seen once, with around 3.3% in the top ten. The sample was CD4+ T cells sorted from PBMCs, taken on the day of the yellow fever booster vaccination. The receptors here all came from a man between 18 and 29 years old who received the YFV17D yellow fever vaccine.

This clonotype turned up a few times. The V gene is TRBV6-2 or TRBV6-3, the J gene TRBJ2-1; 11 nucleotides line up with TRBD2. Trimming cost V 3 bases and J 3 bases; bases outside gene matches: 4. The CDR3 has 16 amino acids. Germline assignment: CDR1 MNHEY and CDR2 SVGEGT. The CDR3 DNA reads TGTGCCAGCAGTTATCCGACTAGCGGGAACTACAATGAGCAGTTCTTC. Translation: CASSYPTSGNYNEQFF.

V and J are TRBV12-3 or TRBV12-4 and TRBJ1-4; no firm D call. The CDR3 is 14 residues long. V lost 5 bases, J lost 6 bases, and 13 bases lay in between. In nucleotides, the CDR3 is TGTGCCAGCAGTGCCCCTCCGCGGGATGAAAAACTGTTTTTT. Protein: CASSAPPRDEKLFF.

In this sample, this clonotype turned up many times. The chain employs TRBV7-2 and TRBJ1-2, with 7 nucleotides matching TRBD1. The CDR3 consists of 15 residues. Germline trimming cut 1 base from V and 2 bases from J; bases unmatched to any gene: 4. The V gene's germline CDR1 is SGHTA and CDR2 FQGNSA. The CDR3 nucleotides read TGTGCCAGCAGCTTAGTTCAGGGGGTAAACTATGGCTACACCTTC. Protein product: CASSLVQGVNYGYTF.

In its sample, this clonotype was seen a few times. V usage is TRBV12-3 or TRBV12-4 and J usage is TRBJ1-1, with D possibly TRBD1 on 5 matching bases. Trimming pared 3 bases from V and 10 bases from J, leaving 9 bases between. CDR3 length: 11 amino acids. CDR3 sequence: CASSLARAAFF. CDR3 DNA: TGTGCCAGCAGTTTGGCCAGGGCAGCTTTCTTT.

In its sample, this clonotype was seen many times. This chain joins TRBV7-9 and TRBJ1-1, with unresolved D. Germline CDR1 and CDR2: SEHNR and FQNEAQ (reference sequence). The CDR3 has 13 residues. The ends were cut back, 6 bases at V and 3 bases at J, with 11 bases in the middle. The CDR3 is CASSPGRYTEAFF. The CDR3 bases are TGTGCCAGCAGTCCAGGACGGTACACTGAAGCTTTCTTT.

The V and J genes are TRBV7-2 and TRBJ2-5; unclear D gene. Germline CDR1 SGHTA, CDR2 FQGNSA. Between the trimmed V and J ends, which lost 4 bases and 3 bases, there was a span of 9 bases. The CDR3 length is 13 residues. The CDR3 is CASSSMWEETQYF. Here the CDR3 DNA reads TGTGCCAGCAGCTCCATGTGGGAAGAGACCCAGTACTTC.

This clonotype was observed a handful of times. The chain uses TRBV18 and TRBJ1-5, with 9 bases fitting TRBD1. The CDR3 has 15 residues. V trimming: 3 bases; J trimming: 7 bases; junction bases outside the gene matches: 7. Germline CDR1 and CDR2: KGHSH and LQKENI. The CDR3 region is CASSPTTGGRQPQHF. The CDR3 bases are TGTGCCAGCTCACCGACTACAGGGGGCCGGCAGCCCCAGCATTTT.

The chain links TRBV4-3 to TRBJ1-2; 7 bases map to TRBD1. Germline loops: CDR1 LGHNA, CDR2 YSLEER. After removal of 0 bases from V and 8 bases from J, the junction contained 9 bases not matched to a gene. The CDR3 spans 15 residues. CDR3 sequence: CASSQDPRQGRGYTF. DNA of the CDR3: TGCGCCAGCAGCCAAGATCCGAGACAGGGACGCGGCTACACCTTC.

There are a few counts of this clonotype. The chain links TRBV28 to TRBJ1-3; TRBD1 matches 9 bases. The CDR3 sequence is 17 residues long. Unmatched junction bases numbered 10, after V lost 4 bases and J lost 3 bases. Per the germline V gene, CDR1 is MDHEN and CDR2 is SYDVKM. The CDR3, as DNA: TGTGCCAGCAGTTCGGATCGGGACAGGGCTGGTGGAAACACCATATATTTT. It translates to CASSSDRDRAGGNTIYF.

This clonotype was observed many times. The chain is built from TRBV12-3 or TRBV12-4 and TRBJ2-5; D might be TRBD1 or TRBD2, each matching 5 bases. Trimming left V 1 base short and J 1 base short, with 10 bases between. This CDR3 is 15 amino acids long. DNA of the CDR3: TGTGCCAGCAGTTTAGTCGGGACCTCCCAAGAGACCCAGTACTTC. This gives the protein CASSLVGTSQETQYF.

This clonotype was found a few times. The CDR3 bases are TGTGCCACCAGTGATCCCTCTACCACGAGTACAGATACGCAGTATTTT. This sequence encodes CATSDPSTTSTDTQYF. This sequence joins TRBV24-1 and TRBJ2-3; D gene uncertain. Trimming removed 3 bases from V and 3 bases from J, with 15 bases in between. This CDR3 is 16 amino acids long. Germline V gene data show CDR1 as KGHDR and CDR2 as SFDVKD.

The gene calls are TRBV11-1 and TRBJ2-1, with D tentatively TRBD1 (7 bases). This CDR3 region has 14 residues. CDR1 and CDR2 from the germline V gene are SGHAT and FQDESV (reference sequence). Trimming left V 6 bases short and J 9 bases short, with 18 bases between. CDR3 sequence reads: CASSWRGLQAEQFF. In DNA form, the CDR3 reads TGTGCCAGCAGTTGGAGGGGGCTCCAGGCTGAGCAGTTCTTC.

In DNA form, the CDR3 reads TGTGCTTCGGGGCCGCTAGGTTCCGGGGAGCTGTTTTTT. This gives the protein CASGPLGSGELFF. This chain joins TRBV7-2 and TRBJ2-2; D is tentatively TRBD1 or TRBD2 (5 bases each). From germline, CDR1 is SGHTA and CDR2 FQGNSA. The CDR3 totals 13 residues.

The J gene is TRBJ1-2, the V gene TRBV6-5; the match to TRBD1 covers 8 bases. Germline assignment: CDR1 MNHEY and CDR2 SVGAGI. The ends lost 5 bases at V and 4 bases at J; junction bases unmatched: 6. CDR3 length equals 14 residues. The CDR3 spells CASSPRGPGYGYTF. The DNA of the CDR3 is TGTGCCAGCAGTCCCAGGGGGCCCGGCTATGGCTACACCTTC.

The chain links TRBV7-2 to TRBJ2-1, with no clear D. V shed 5 bases and J shed 2 bases, with 4 bases lying between them. The CDR3 contains 12 residues. Germline lookup yields CDR1 SGHTA and CDR2 FQGNSA. The CDR3 nucleotides are TGTGCCAGCAGCGGGACCTACAATGAGCAGTTCTTC. Translated, it gives CASSGTYNEQFF.

The chain links TRBV14 to TRBJ2-2; perhaps TRBD1 as D (6 bases). The germline V gene has CDR1 SGHDN and CDR2 FVKESK. Deletions cut 3 bases from V and 5 bases from J, with 16 bases between. The CDR3 totals 16 residues. The CDR3 DNA sequence: TGTGCCAGCAGCCAGCAACTGGGACACCTTACCGGGGAGCTGTTTTTT. It is translated as CASSQQLGHLTGELFF.

The chain employs TRBV10-3 and TRBJ1-4, with unresolved D. The CDR3 runs to 14 residues. Germline CDR1 is ENHRY and CDR2 is SYGVKD. The germline V and J ends were trimmed by 3 bases and 5 bases, with 10 bases remaining between them. CDR3 in DNA: TGTGCCATCAGTGATGGGCCGGTGAATGAAAAACTGTTTTTT. Translation: CAISDGPVNEKLFF.